Given below is one T cell receptor (beta chain) in context. The antigen is unknown. This record belongs to a study of spatial heterogeneity in lung cancer. Across the study: The count of detected beta-chain sequences consistently exceeded that of alpha-chain sequences. Findings of the study overall: The number of expanded tumor alpha and beta chains correlated with mutation number.

The germline V and J ends were trimmed by 2 bases and 6 bases, with 31 bases remaining between them. Germline CDR1 reads MDHEN; CDR2 reads SYDVKM. The CDR3 spans 20 residues. Every TCR cDNA molecule bore a unique molecular identifier. TCRdb passed the 5' RACE reads through MiXCR, listing each CDR3 protein once. The sample has about 9,800 distinct CDR3 sequences; around 8.7% are singletons. Time point specified: sample taken at primary tumor resection. The study sequenced unsorted whole RNA from tumor, nontumor lung or frozen PBMC. The receptor was derived from a female donor with early-stage non-small cell lung cancer. This sequence joins TRBV28 and TRBJ1-2; D is unresolved. The sequencing here drew on lung tumor tissue, taken at surgery. The CDR3 spells CASSLNGFSGDDGRSNGYTF. The CDR3 DNA reads TGTGCCAGCAGTTTAAATGGGTTTTCTGGGGATGACGGTCGCTCCAATGGCTACACCTTC.